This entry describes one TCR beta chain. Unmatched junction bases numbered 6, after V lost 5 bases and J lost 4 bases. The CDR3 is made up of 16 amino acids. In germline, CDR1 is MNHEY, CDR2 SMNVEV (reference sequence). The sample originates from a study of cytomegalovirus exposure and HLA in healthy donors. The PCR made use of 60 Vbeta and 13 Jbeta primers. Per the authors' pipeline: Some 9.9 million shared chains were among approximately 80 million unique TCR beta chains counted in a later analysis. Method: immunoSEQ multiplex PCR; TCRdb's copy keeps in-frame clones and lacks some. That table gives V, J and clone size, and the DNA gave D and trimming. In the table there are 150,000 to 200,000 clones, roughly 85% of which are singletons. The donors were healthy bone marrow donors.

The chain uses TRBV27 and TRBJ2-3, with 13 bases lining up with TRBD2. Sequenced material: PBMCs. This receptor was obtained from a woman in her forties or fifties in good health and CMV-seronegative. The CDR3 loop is CASSHTSGRAPDTQYF. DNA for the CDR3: TGTGCCAGCAGTCATACTAGCGGGAGGGCCCCAGATACGCAGTATTTT.